These 27 T cell receptor beta chains came from one sample sequenced in a study of post-analysis software for immune sequencing data. Prepared TCR beta cDNA libraries contained unique molecular identifiers. TCRdb re-called the PCR reads with MiXCR, one entry per CDR3 protein. The table has fewer than 850,000 distinct CDR3 sequences, less than 35% seen once. For these TCRs, the target antigens are not known. Regarding the study as a whole: Several TRBV segments were more frequent in patients than controls; TRBV5-6, TRBV5-1 and TRBV20-1 belonged to this group.

Sequencing was done on a sample of blood. All receptors come from a girl between 10 and 17 years old with multiple sclerosis.

This clonotype was found a few times. The chain employs TRBV15 and TRBJ1-2, with D hard to call. This CDR3 is 16 amino acids long. The germline V and J ends were trimmed by 0 bases and 4 bases, with 15 bases remaining between them. Per the germline V gene, CDR1 is LNHNV and CDR2 is YYDKDF (reference sequence). The CDR3 spells CATSRDSRAWVYGYTF. CDR3 sequence (DNA): TGTGCCACCAGCAGAGATTCTAGGGCCTGGGTCTATGGCTACACCTTC.

This clonotype has a handful of counts. The chain couples TRBV28 to TRBJ2-7; TRBD2 matches 8 bases. This CDR3 spans 15 amino acids. Trimming cost V 6 bases and J 4 bases; bases outside gene matches: 11. Germline V CDR1 and CDR2: MDHEN, SYDVKM. CDR3 bases: TGTGCCAGCAGCTCAGGAGGACTAGCACCTTACGAGCAGTACTTC. It yields the protein CASSSGGLAPYEQYF.

This clonotype has more than one count but fewer than ten. The J gene is TRBJ2-5, the V gene TRBV9; 10 bases fit TRBD2. Germline assignment: CDR1 SGDLS and CDR2 YYNGEE. The CDR3 is 14 amino acids. V gave up 3 bases and J gave up 4 bases; unmatched junction bases: 3. CDR3 amino acids: CASSEGLARETQYF. The CDR3 coding sequence is TGTGCCAGCAGCGAGGGACTAGCGAGAGAGACCCAGTACTTC.

This clonotype was found a few times. The chain combines TRBV5-5 with TRBJ2-1; D gene ambiguous. The germline CDR1 and CDR2 sequences are SGHKS and YYEKEE (reference sequence). CDR3 length: 13 amino acids. With 1 base removed from V and 5 bases from J, the gap between germline ends came to 7 bases. This CDR3 is CASSLYLNNEQFF. The CDR3 DNA is TGTGCCAGCAGCTTGTATCTGAACAATGAGCAGTTCTTC. Variable domain in full (rest from reference TRBV5-5 and TRBJ2-1): DAGVTQSPTHLIKTRGQQVTLRCSPISGHKSVSWYQQVLGQGPQFIFQYYEKEERGRGNFPDRFSARQFPNYSSELNVNALLLGDSALYLCASSLYLNNEQFFGPGTRLTVL.

A few counts support this clonotype. The V call is TRBV2, the J call TRBJ1-6, with 8 bases lining up with TRBD1. The CDR3 covers 13 residues. With 10 bases clipped from V and 10 bases from J, the junction kept 9 bases outside the gene matches. Germline V gives CDR1 SNHLY, CDR2 FYNNEI. This chain's CDR3 is CATKGQEKSPLHF. DNA for the CDR3: TGTGCCACCAAGGGACAGGAAAAATCACCCCTCCACTTT.

The chain has TRBV5-1 and TRBJ1-1; D gene uncertain. V lost 7 bases, J lost 1 base, and 11 bases lay in between. The CDR3 contains 13 residues. CDR1 SGHRS and CDR2 YFSETQ come from the germline V gene. CDR3 amino acids: CASSTDTNTEAFF. CDR3 sequence (DNA): TGCGCCAGCTCCACCGACACGAACACTGAAGCTTTCTTT.

This chain links TRBV6-2 or TRBV6-3 with TRBJ1-1; unclear D gene. The CDR3 spans 14 residues. Germline V gene lookup returns CDR1 MNHEY and CDR2 SVGEGT. V lost 2 bases and J 3 bases, leaving 10 bases between the germline ends. Here the CDR3 reads CASSYGRADTEAFF. The CDR3 DNA reads TGTGCCAGCAGTTACGGTCGAGCGGACACTGAAGCTTTCTTT.

V usage is TRBV12-3 or TRBV12-4 and J usage is TRBJ2-5, with D perhaps TRBD1 or TRBD2 (6 bases each). Matching the DNA end better, TRBJ2-7 makes the J call doubtful. The CDR3 consists of 14 residues. The CDR3 region is CASSSWGAQDEQYF. CDR3 DNA sequence: TGTGCCAGCAGTTCATGGGGGGCGCAAGACGAGCAGTACTTC.

This clonotype was seen only once. This rearrangement joins TRBV11-2 to TRBJ2-7; unclear D gene. CDR1 is SGHAT, CDR2 FQNNGV, per germline. This CDR3 has 17 amino acids. V dropped 0 bases and J dropped 7 bases, with 22 bases sitting between them. CDR3 sequence (DNA): TGTGCCAGCAGCTTAGAATCCTCGGTCGCATCCTACAATGAGCAGTACTTC. It encodes CASSLESSVASYNEQYF.

The chain employs TRBV20-1 and TRBJ2-1, with 9 bases lining up with TRBD2. V lost 5 bases, J lost 1 base, and 6 bases stayed unmatched. CDR3 size: 15 residues. Germline-derived CDR1 and CDR2 are DFQATT and SNEGSKA (reference sequence). CDR3 sequence reads: CSAGGGRGSYNEQFF. The CDR3 DNA follows: TGCAGTGCTGGCGGCGGGAGGGGATCCTACAATGAGCAGTTCTTC.

This clonotype came up many times. The CDR3, as DNA: TGTGCCAGCAGCCGATACGCGACAGCATTACAAGAGACCCAGTACTTC. Translation gives CASSRYATALQETQYF. The chain couples TRBV7-9 to TRBJ2-5; D may be TRBD1 (5 bases). The length of the CDR3 is 16 residues. V shed 5 bases and J shed 2 bases, with 18 bases lying between them. CDR1 is SEHNR and CDR2 is FQNEAQ in the germline V gene (reference sequence).

For the CDR3, the DNA is TGTGCCAGCAGCCTCCGGGACCTGAACATTCAGTACTTC. Translating it yields CASSLRDLNIQYF. The chain combines TRBV5-6 with TRBJ2-4, with D perhaps assigned TRBD1 or TRBD2 (5 bases each). V was shortened by 4 bases and J by 7 bases, with 12 bases between the two germline ends. CDR1 is SGHDT, CDR2 YYEEEE, per germline. This CDR3 has 13 residues.

The chain combines TRBV4-3 with TRBJ2-1; possible D gene TRBD2, 5 bases. The germline CDR1 and CDR2 sequences are LGHNA and YSLEER. Trimming stripped 0 bases from V and 4 bases from J, with 13 bases between. There are 16 residues in the CDR3. CDR3 region: CASSQDFTGLYNEQFF. Written as DNA, the CDR3 is TGCGCCAGCAGCCAAGATTTCACGGGATTATACAATGAGCAGTTCTTC.

This chain links TRBV12-3 or TRBV12-4 with TRBJ1-5, with no clear D. V was trimmed by 3 bases and J by 7 bases, leaving 7 bases between them. The CDR3 has 12 residues. The CDR3 reads CASSFSTQPQHF. Here the CDR3 DNA reads TGTGCCAGCAGTTTTTCGACGCAGCCCCAGCATTTT.

A few counts support this clonotype. This sequence joins TRBV7-2 and TRBJ2-1; 10 positions match TRBD2. The CDR3 is made up of 15 amino acids. V was clipped by 5 bases and J by 5 bases; unmatched bases: 6. Per the germline V gene, CDR1 is SGHTA and CDR2 is FQGNSA. In DNA, the CDR3 is TGTGCCAGCAGCCTAACTAGCGGGACCCACAATGAGCAGTTCTTC. Protein product: CASSLTSGTHNEQFF.

V is TRBV28 and J is TRBJ2-6; TRBD1 aligns across 7 bases. J was trimmed by 0 bases and V by 6 bases; bases with no gene match: 5. Per the germline V gene, CDR1 is MDHEN and CDR2 is SYDVKM. This CDR3 spans 16 amino acids. The chain's CDR3 is CASRGDRFSGANVLTF. The CDR3 DNA sequence: TGTGCCAGCAGGGGGGACAGATTCTCTGGGGCCAACGTCCTGACTTTC.

The J gene is TRBJ2-3, the V gene TRBV10-3, with 7 bases that match TRBD2. This CDR3 contains 16 residues. J gave up 7 bases and V 10 bases, and 20 bases lay outside the gene matches. Germline CDR1 and CDR2: ENHRY and SYGVKD. The CDR3, as DNA: TGTGCCACCATGGGGGGGATCGGCGGACCCAGTCATACGCAGTATTTT. Translating it yields CATMGGIGGPSHTQYF.

The sample holds a few counts of this clonotype. V gene TRBV28 combines with J gene TRBJ1-1; 8 bases align to TRBD1. This CDR3 is 15 amino acids long. The V gene's germline CDR1 is MDHEN and CDR2 SYDVKM. Trimming removed 4 bases from V and 0 bases from J; junction bases left unmatched: 4. In DNA form, the CDR3 reads TGTGCCAGCAGTTCGACGGACAGGGTGAACACTGAAGCTTTCTTT. Translation: CASSSTDRVNTEAFF.

The chain links TRBV29-1 to TRBJ2-4; 7 bases agree with TRBD2. The last part of the DNA fits TRBJ2-7 better; the J call may be wrong. The V gene's germline CDR1 is SQVTM and CDR2 ANQGSEA. The CDR3 loop spans 14 amino acids. This chain's CDR3 is CSVEGGSTTYEQYF. The CDR3 region has the DNA TGCAGCGTTGAGGGGGGGTCCACCACCTACGAGCAGTACTTC.

This clonotype was detected ten times or more. The genes are TRBV29-1 and TRBJ2-5; D may match TRBD1 or TRBD2 (6 bases each). From germline, CDR1 is SQVTM and CDR2 ANQGSEA. V was trimmed by 6 bases and J by 3 bases, leaving 20 bases between them. CDR3 length: 15 residues. CDR3 sequence: CSVEGGLFVEETQYF. CDR3 nucleotides: TGCAGCGTAGAGGGGGGTTTGTTCGTTGAAGAGACCCAGTACTTC.

The rearrangement joins TRBV20-1 to TRBJ2-5, with a tentative D call TRBD2 (6 bases). With 5 bases removed from V and 6 bases from J, the gap between germline ends came to 16 bases. Germline lookup yields CDR1 DFQATT and CDR2 SNEGSKA (reference sequence). The CDR3 consists of 13 residues. CDR3 in DNA: TGCAGTGCTGTAACGGGAGAAAGGAAGACCCAGTACTTC. This encodes CSAVTGERKTQYF.

This sequence joins TRBV20-1 and TRBJ2-7, with no clear D. This CDR3 contains 14 residues. The germline gives CDR1 DFQATT, CDR2 SNEGSKA (reference sequence). V lost 2 bases and J 2 bases, leaving 13 bases between the germline ends. The DNA of the CDR3 is TGCAGTGCTAGACATAGTCGGGCGACCTACGAGCAGTACTTC. It codes for CSARHSRATYEQYF.

This clonotype was seen a handful of times. V usage is TRBV6-5 and J usage is TRBJ2-1, with D perhaps assigned TRBD1 or TRBD2 (5 bases each). The CDR3 extends over 13 amino acids. Trimming shortened V by 6 bases and J by 10 bases, and 16 bases separated the two germline ends. The germline V gene has CDR1 MNHEY and CDR2 SVGAGI. The CDR3 region has the DNA TGTGCCAGCAGACCGAACCGGGACGACGAGCAGTTCTTC. Translating it yields CASRPNRDDEQFF.

This chain links TRBV6-1 with TRBJ1-2, with TRBD1 matching over 10 bases. The germline gives CDR1 MNHNS, CDR2 SASEGT. This CDR3 spans 17 amino acids. After removal of 9 bases from V and 2 bases from J, the junction contained 15 bases not matched to a gene. Written as DNA, the CDR3 is TGTGCCAGGAACTGGGTGGGACAGGGGAACTTAAACTATGGCTACACCTTC. Protein product: CARNWVGQGNLNYGYTF.

Only a few counts were recorded for this clonotype. This sequence joins TRBV5-1 and TRBJ1-1; 7 nucleotides align to TRBD1. V was clipped by 4 bases and J by 4 bases; unmatched bases: 10. This CDR3 spans 15 amino acids. Germline-derived CDR1 and CDR2 are SGHRS and YFSETQ. CDR3 sequence reads: CASSAVDRDATEAFF. The CDR3 nucleotides are TGCGCCAGCAGCGCGGTCGACAGGGACGCCACTGAAGCTTTCTTT.

V is TRBV9 and J is TRBJ2-1; TRBD1 agrees at 11 bases. CDR3 length: 17 amino acids. CDR1 is SGDLS, CDR2 YYNGEE, per germline. V lost 0 bases and J lost 7; bases outside the gene matches: 9. The CDR3 loop reads CASSVDPGQGVVNEQFF. Written as DNA, the CDR3 is TGTGCCAGCAGCGTAGACCCGGGACAGGGGGTTGTAAATGAGCAGTTCTTC.

This clonotype has more than one count but fewer than ten. V and J are TRBV5-1 and TRBJ2-5; D is undetermined. Germline values: CDR1 SGHRS, CDR2 YFSETQ. V lost 0 bases to trimming and J lost 2 bases, with 5 bases between them. This CDR3 has 13 residues. Written as DNA, the CDR3 is TGCGCCAGCAGCTTGGAATCTCAAGAGACCCAGTACTTC. It specifies CASSLESQETQYF.